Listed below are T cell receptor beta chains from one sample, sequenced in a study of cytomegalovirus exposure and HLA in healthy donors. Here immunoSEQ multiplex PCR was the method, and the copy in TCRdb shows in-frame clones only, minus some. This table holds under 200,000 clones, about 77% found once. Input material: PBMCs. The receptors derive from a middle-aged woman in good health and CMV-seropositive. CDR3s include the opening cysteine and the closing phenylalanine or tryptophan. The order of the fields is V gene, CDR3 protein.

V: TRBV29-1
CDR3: CSVARQRFNEQFF

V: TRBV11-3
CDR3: CASSQSDSSTEAFF

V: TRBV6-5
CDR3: CASSYRFRELFF

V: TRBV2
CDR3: CASSWTSGRLNEQFF

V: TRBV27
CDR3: CASRPSVRATGANVLTF

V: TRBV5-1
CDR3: CASSLAAGVDYEQYF

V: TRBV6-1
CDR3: CASSGQGLKTEAFF

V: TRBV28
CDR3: CASSPRVYEQYF

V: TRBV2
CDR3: CASSEDRAGGQPQHF

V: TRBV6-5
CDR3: CASSPGQGAHQPQHF

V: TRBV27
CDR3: CASSFGSGSYEQYF

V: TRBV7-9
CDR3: CASSLTPGDPTAYEQYF

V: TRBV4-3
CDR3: CASNTGSSYNSPLHF

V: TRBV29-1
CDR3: CSVIRGDGDYGYTF

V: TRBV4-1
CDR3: CASSQDQGRVYGYTF

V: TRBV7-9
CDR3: CASRLSGTGEMNTEAFF

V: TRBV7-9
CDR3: CASRGTEGATNEKLFF

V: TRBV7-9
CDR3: CASSPWQGVGNNEQFF

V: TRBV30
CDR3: CACSPFSGNTIYF

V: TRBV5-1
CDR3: CASSLGGTSVNTGELFF

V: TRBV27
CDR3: CASSLSPGLQREQFF

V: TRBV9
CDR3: CASSQQGKNVLTF

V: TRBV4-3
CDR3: CASSQARTGSYEQYF

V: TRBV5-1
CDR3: CASSLDGPTGFMDYGYTF

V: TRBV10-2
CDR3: CASSISGNSYNEQFF

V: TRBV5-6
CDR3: CASSLVGGRGSYGYTF

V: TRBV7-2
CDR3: CASSQTGNQETQYF

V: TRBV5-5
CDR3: CASSPSLGGAIIVNQPQHF

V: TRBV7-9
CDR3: CASTRWNGYTF

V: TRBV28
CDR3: CASSPGLGKPKNIQYF

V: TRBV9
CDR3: CASSSTAGTGVSYGYTF

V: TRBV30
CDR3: CAWSVTGLGYGYTF

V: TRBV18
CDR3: CASSPASGYYGYTF

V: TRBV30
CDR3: CASSGTGGSPLHF

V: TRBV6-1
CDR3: CASREQGGQSYGYTF

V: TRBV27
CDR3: CASKGGSLVETQYF

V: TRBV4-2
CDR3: CASSPIAGGNTGELFF

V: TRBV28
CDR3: CASSLASSGHYNEQFF